What follows is one T cell receptor (beta chain) and its context. Antigen unknown. These data belong to a study of CD8 T cells in ankylosing spondylitis. Study results and caveats: A subset of motif variants has previously been described in the synovial fluid and blood of reactive arthritis. What seemed typical of ankylosing spondylitis blood was a TCR beta motif built from roughly eight highly homologous variants. According to the report, clones linked to the disease were significantly enriched in matched synovial fluid samples taken from ankylosing spondylitis patients.

With molecular barcodes, quantitative 5'-RACE was used to make the TCR beta libraries. One entry per CDR3 protein results from TCRdb running MiXCR on the 5' RACE reads. Here the sample spans under 170,000 distinct CDR3 sequences, 44% being singletons. Germline assignment: CDR1 DFQATT and CDR2 SNEGSKA (reference sequence). This CDR3 has 16 amino acids. The V segment lost 2 bases and the J segment 9 bases; nucleotides outside the gene matches: 11. This chain links TRBV20-1 with TRBJ2-1; 12 bases fit TRBD2. The sequence came from a male donor with ankylosing spondylitis. Sequencing was performed on synovial fluid, either unsorted or a sorted T cell fraction (not recorded which). This CDR3 is CSARSRLAGDSGEQFF. For the CDR3, the DNA is TGCAGTGCTAGATCCCGACTAGCGGGGGATTCGGGTGAGCAGTTCTTC.